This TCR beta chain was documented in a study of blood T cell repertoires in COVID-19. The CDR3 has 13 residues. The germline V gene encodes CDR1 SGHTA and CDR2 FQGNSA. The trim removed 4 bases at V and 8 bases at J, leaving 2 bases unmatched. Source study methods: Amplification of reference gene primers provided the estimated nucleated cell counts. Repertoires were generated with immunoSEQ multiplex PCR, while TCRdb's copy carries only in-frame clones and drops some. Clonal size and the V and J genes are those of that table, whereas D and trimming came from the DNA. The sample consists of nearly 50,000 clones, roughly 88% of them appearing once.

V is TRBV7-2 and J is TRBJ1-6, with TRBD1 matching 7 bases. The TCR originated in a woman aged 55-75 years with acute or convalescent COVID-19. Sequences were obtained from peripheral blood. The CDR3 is CASSWDSDSPLHF. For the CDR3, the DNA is TGTGCCAGCAGCTGGGACAGCGATTCACCCCTCCACTTT.